The 27 T cell receptor beta chains in this list originate from one sample, sequenced in a study of cytomegalovirus exposure and HLA in healthy donors (dated by TCRdb to 2016 to 2017). Library preparation employed the immunoSEQ multiplex PCR assay. A mixture of 60 forward primers for TCR Vbeta segments and 13 reverse primers for TCR Jbeta segments was used in the multiplex PCR. Held by TCRdb, this immuneACCESS table contains in-frame sequences only and omits some clones. Under half of the omission traces to an unresolved V gene where checked; the cause of the rest is unknown. The sample records about 200,000 clones, roughly 80% of which are singletons. The ten most abundant clones make up about 1.7% of the sample. The specimen was PBMCs. The receptors were gathered from a woman aged 18-35 years in good health and CMV-seronegative.

Turning to this clone: The sample has other DNA sequences that encode this CDR3 too. The chain is built from TRBV5-1 and TRBJ2-3; D uncertain. V was cut by 0 bases and J by 1 base, with 6 bases left in between. This CDR3 is built from 14 residues. Germline CDR1 SGHRS, CDR2 YFSETQ. The CDR3 loop reads CASSLASGTDTQYF. CDR3 nucleotide sequence: TGCGCCAGCAGCTTGGCTTCCGGCACAGATACGCAGTATTTT.

This sequence joins TRBV28 and TRBJ1-6; D remains ambiguous. Between the trimmed V and J ends, which lost 4 bases and 3 bases, there was a span of 13 bases. The germline V gene has CDR1 MDHEN and CDR2 SYDVKM. The CDR3 has 16 amino acids. The CDR3 nucleotides are TGTGCCAGCAGTTACATCCGGGGAGACTATAATTCACCCCTCCACTTT. Its protein product is CASSYIRGDYNSPLHF.

The chain has TRBV30 and TRBJ2-6; TRBD2 is a possible D gene (5 bases). Germline lookup yields CDR1 GTSNPN and CDR2 SVGIG (reference sequence). The CDR3 extends over 14 amino acids. The V end lost 4 bases, the J end lost 2 bases, and 9 bases lay between the germline ends. CDR3 bases: TGTGCCTGGATATCCGGGGCTGGGGCCAACGTCCTGACTTTC. This gives the protein CAWISGAGANVLTF.

This rearrangement joins TRBV5-6 to TRBJ2-2; 11 nucleotides match TRBD2. The germline CDR1 and CDR2 sequences are SGHDT and YYEEEE. The CDR3 contains 17 residues. The V gene end was trimmed by 2 bases and the J gene end by 3 bases; junction bases not matched to a gene: 6. CDR3 sequence reads: CASSFLAGGPYTGELFF. The CDR3 DNA is TGTGCCAGCAGCTTTCTAGCGGGAGGACCTTACACCGGGGAGCTGTTTTTT.

The chain employs TRBV2 and TRBJ1-3; a possible D gene is TRBD1 (5 bases). In germline, CDR1 is SNHLY, CDR2 FYNNEI. Trimming left V 6 bases short and J 6 bases short, with 15 bases between. The CDR3 loop spans 14 amino acids. The CDR3 loop is CASRQQANLNTIYF. The DNA for the CDR3 is TGTGCCAGCAGACAACAGGCGAACCTAAACACCATATATTTT.

This clone was counted a few times. The gene calls are TRBV28 and TRBJ2-2; 7 bases fit TRBD1. The V gene's germline CDR1 is MDHEN and CDR2 SYDVKM. The junction had 9 bases not matched to a gene; V was cut back by 4 bases and J by 4 bases. This CDR3 spans 16 amino acids. The DNA of the CDR3 is TGTGCCAGCAGTTCCCCGGCAGGGGGTCTCACCGGGGAGCTGTTTTTT. Translation: CASSSPAGGLTGELFF.

This chain joins TRBV28 and TRBJ1-4; TRBD1 aligns across 8 bases. The CDR3 spans 17 residues. Per the germline V gene, CDR1 is MDHEN and CDR2 is SYDVKM. Trimming removed 2 bases from V and 5 bases from J; junction bases left unmatched: 10. In DNA form, the CDR3 reads TGTGCCAGCAGTTTACGCGGACTGACAGGGGAAAATGAAAAACTGTTTTTT. Translation: CASSLRGLTGENEKLFF.

The chain's CDR3 is CASSTSGEYQETQYF. The CDR3 DNA follows: TGTGCCAGTAGTACTAGCGGAGAGTACCAAGAGACCCAGTACTTC. V and J are TRBV19 and TRBJ2-5, with TRBD2 identical over 7 bases. Losses at the gene ends were 4 bases for V and 0 bases for J; bases not matched to a gene: 5. CDR1 and CDR2 from the germline V gene are LNHDA and SQIVND (reference sequence). There are 15 residues in the CDR3.

This clone was recorded a few times. The V gene is TRBV4-3, the J gene TRBJ1-5, with D tentatively TRBD1 (6 bases). The CDR3 runs 17 residues. V was trimmed by 4 bases and J by 2 bases, leaving 18 bases between them. CDR1 is LGHNA and CDR2 is YSLEER in the germline V gene. CDR3 region: CASSPTVGASGNQPQHF. CDR3 nucleotides: TGCGCCAGCAGCCCCACGGTGGGGGCGTCTGGCAATCAGCCCCAGCATTTT.

This rearrangement joins TRBV7-2 to TRBJ1-1; D may be TRBD1 (6 bases). CDR1 and CDR2 (germline): SGHTA, FQGNSA. The ends were cut back, 1 base at V and 0 bases at J, with 18 bases in the middle. The CDR3 spans 18 residues. The CDR3 nucleotides read TGTGCCAGCAGCTTAGTTCGGCCCGAAGGGACAATGAACACTGAAGCTTTCTTT. Translating gives CASSLVRPEGTMNTEAFF. The whole variable domain, remainder taken from reference TRBV7-2 and TRBJ1-1, is GAGVSQSPSNKVTEKGKDVELRCDPISGHTALYWYRQSLGQGLEFLIYFQGNSAPDKSGLPSDRFSAERTGGSVSTLTIQRTQQEDSAVYLCASSLVRPEGTMNTEAFFGQGTRLTVV.

The J gene is TRBJ2-5, the V gene TRBV7-2; 7 nucleotides match TRBD2. The CDR3 contains 15 residues. V shed 0 bases, J shed 1 base, and the junction held 2 bases outside the gene matches. Germline CDR1 reads SGHTA; CDR2 reads FQGNSA. Written as DNA, the CDR3 is TGTGCCAGCAGCTTAGCAGCGGGATCCCAAGAGACCCAGTACTTC. The encoded protein is CASSLAAGSQETQYF.

The rearrangement uses TRBV5-4 and TRBJ2-2, with 9 bases fitting TRBD1. From germline, CDR1 is SGHNT and CDR2 YYREEE (reference sequence). Unmatched junction bases numbered 5, after V lost 2 bases and J lost 6 bases. The CDR3 sequence is 15 residues long. Here the CDR3 reads CASSFGTGMAGELFF. CDR3 nucleotides: TGTGCCAGCAGCTTTGGGACAGGGATGGCCGGGGAGCTGTTTTTT.

This clone was seen more than once but under ten times. This sequence joins TRBV5-6 and TRBJ1-1; the D is unclear. CDR1 SGHDT and CDR2 YYEEEE come from the germline V gene. The CDR3 consists of 13 residues. Trimming left V 4 bases short and J 1 base short, with 8 bases between. CDR3 protein: CASSLRENTEAFF. CDR3 DNA sequence: TGTGCCAGCAGCCTCCGGGAGAACACTGAAGCTTTCTTT. The full variable domain, rest sourced from reference TRBV5-6 and TRBJ1-1, is DAGVTQSPTHLIKTRGQQVTLRCSPKSGHDTVSWYQQALGQGPQFIFQYYEEEERQRGNFPDRFSGHQFPNYSSELNVNALLLGDSALYLCASSLRENTEAFFGQGTRLTVV.

The chain recombines TRBV6-1 with TRBJ2-7, with 9 positions matching TRBD1. CDR3 length: 13 residues. J was trimmed by 4 bases and V by 6 bases; bases with no gene match: 4. The V gene's germline CDR1 is MNHNS and CDR2 SASEGT. DNA for the CDR3: TGTGCCAGCAGCCTGGACAGGGGATACGAGCAGTACGTC. Protein sequence: CASSLDRGYEQYV.

The chain employs TRBV7-9 and TRBJ1-3, with 8 bases fitting TRBD1. CDR3 length: 17 residues. Germline-derived CDR1 and CDR2 are SEHNR and FQNEAQ (reference sequence). In nucleotides, the CDR3 is TGTTCCGCCACGGACAGGGTTCAGGGGAGCTCTGGAAACACCATATATTTT. Translated, it gives CSATDRVQGSSGNTIYF.

V usage is TRBV7-9 and J usage is TRBJ1-5, with D uncertain. CDR3 size: 15 residues. V shed 1 base and J shed 3 bases, with 10 bases lying between them. Per the germline V gene, CDR1 is SEHNR and CDR2 is FQNEAQ (reference sequence). The CDR3 nucleotides read TGTGCCAGCAGCTTAGGGGCCGGTGCCAATCAGCCCCAGCATTTT. This encodes CASSLGAGANQPQHF.

The chain couples TRBV11-3 to TRBJ2-1; 11 nucleotides line up with TRBD1. Trimming took 2 bases from V and 10 from J; bases not matched to a gene: 10. The CDR3 loop spans 16 amino acids. Germline V CDR1 and CDR2: SGHNT, YENEEA. CDR3 DNA sequence: TGTGCCAGCAGCTTACGGGGGACAGGGGGGAGAGAAGAGCAGTTCTTC. Translating it yields CASSLRGTGGREEQFF.

V usage is TRBV11-2 and J usage is TRBJ2-3, with 14 bases that match TRBD2. With V trimmed by 4 bases and J by 2 bases, 14 bases remained unmatched. Germline CDR1 is SGHAT and CDR2 is FQNNGV. The length of the CDR3 is 20 residues. CDR3 in amino acids: CASSSELTSGRARPTDTQYF. DNA of the CDR3: TGTGCCAGCAGCTCAGAATTGACTAGCGGGAGGGCTAGACCCACAGATACGCAGTATTTT.

The sample holds one count of this clone. The chain couples TRBV9 to TRBJ2-1; 11 bases match TRBD2. Germline V lookup: CDR1 SGDLS, CDR2 YYNGEE. The CDR3 extends over 16 amino acids. J gave up 2 bases and V 4 bases, and 5 bases lay outside the gene matches. CDR3 nucleotide sequence: TGTGCCAGCAGCAAAACTAGCGGGAGAGCCTACAATGAGCAGTTCTTC. Translating it yields CASSKTSGRAYNEQFF.

The sample holds one count of this clone. This chain connects TRBV4-1 to TRBJ1-5, with no clear D. The length of the CDR3 is 16 residues. Germline V gene data show CDR1 as MGHRA and CDR2 as YSYEKL. V lost 4 bases to trimming and J lost 3 bases, with 16 bases between them. The CDR3 nucleotides read TGCGCCAGCAGCCGCGTCGACGGGTACCCCAATCAGCCCCAGCATTTT. This encodes CASSRVDGYPNQPQHF.

The chain combines TRBV14 with TRBJ2-1; 9 bases map to TRBD2. The germline V gene has CDR1 SGHDN and CDR2 FVKESK. The V segment lost 5 bases and the J segment 6 bases; nucleotides outside the gene matches: 8. The CDR3 length is 15 residues. The CDR3: CASSKRLAELNEQFF. CDR3 in DNA: TGTGCCAGCAGCAAAAGACTAGCGGAGCTCAATGAGCAGTTCTTC.

This sequence joins TRBV19 and TRBJ2-5, with D possibly TRBD2 on 5 matching bases. V shed 6 bases and J shed 7 bases, with 15 bases lying between them. CDR1 is LNHDA, CDR2 SQIVND, per germline (reference sequence). The CDR3 covers 13 residues. CDR3 sequence: CASRRNLEGTQYF. In nucleotides, the CDR3 is TGTGCCAGTAGGAGAAACCTCGAGGGGACCCAGTACTTC.

The chain links TRBV5-4 to TRBJ2-3, with D perhaps matching TRBD2 (5 bases). This CDR3 region has 11 residues. Germline CDR1 reads SGHNT; CDR2 reads YYREEE (reference sequence). Trimming removed 10 bases at V and 3 bases at J, with 9 bases between. CDR3 sequence reads: CAVWRTDTQYF. The CDR3, as DNA: TGTGCCGTGTGGAGGACAGATACGCAGTATTTT.

This sequence joins TRBV10-2 and TRBJ2-7, with 8 bases aligning to TRBD1. V dropped 5 bases and J dropped 12; count of bases not matched to a gene: 12. CDR3 length: 13 residues. Looked up from germline, CDR1 is WSHSY and CDR2 is SAAADI. The CDR3, as DNA: TGCGCCAGCAGTCCAAACGGACAGGGAAGGCCGTACGTC. Translated: CASSPNGQGRPYV.

CDR3 region: CSVLEVRAEQFF. As DNA, the CDR3 is TGCAGCGTTCTGGAAGTCAGGGCTGAGCAGTTCTTC. This sequence joins TRBV29-1 and TRBJ2-1, with TRBD1 as a possible D gene (5 bases). This CDR3 comprises 12 residues. The ends were cut back, 5 bases at V and 9 bases at J, with 14 bases in the middle. The V gene's germline CDR1 is SQVTM and CDR2 ANQGSEA.

In this sample, this clone turned up a few times. This chain uses TRBV28 with TRBJ1-5; D gene ambiguous. The V end lost 6 bases, the J end lost 5 bases, and 8 bases lay between the germline ends. In germline, CDR1 is MDHEN, CDR2 SYDVKM. This CDR3 has 12 residues. Here the CDR3 reads CASRGEDQPQHF. The DNA for the CDR3 is TGTGCCAGCAGGGGTGAGGATCAGCCCCAGCATTTT.

The rearrangement joins TRBV2 to TRBJ2-5; D is ambiguous. TRBJ2-7 explains the end of the DNA better; the J call may be wrong. The CDR3 is 13 residues long. From germline, CDR1 is SNHLY and CDR2 FYNNEI. Here the CDR3 DNA reads TGTGCCAGCAGATCTCCACTCTCCTACGAGCAGTACTTC. This gives the protein CASRSPLSYEQYF.